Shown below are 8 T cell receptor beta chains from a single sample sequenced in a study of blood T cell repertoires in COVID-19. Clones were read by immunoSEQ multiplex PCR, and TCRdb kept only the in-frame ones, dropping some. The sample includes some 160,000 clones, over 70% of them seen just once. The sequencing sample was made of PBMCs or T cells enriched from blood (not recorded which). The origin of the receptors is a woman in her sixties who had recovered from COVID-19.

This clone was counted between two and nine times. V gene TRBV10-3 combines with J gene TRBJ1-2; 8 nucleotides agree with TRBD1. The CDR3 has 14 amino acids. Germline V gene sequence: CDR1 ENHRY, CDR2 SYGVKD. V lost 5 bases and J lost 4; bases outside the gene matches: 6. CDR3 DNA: TGTGCCATCAGTCGGACAGGGTTAAGCTATGGCTACACCTTC. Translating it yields CAISRTGLSYGYTF.

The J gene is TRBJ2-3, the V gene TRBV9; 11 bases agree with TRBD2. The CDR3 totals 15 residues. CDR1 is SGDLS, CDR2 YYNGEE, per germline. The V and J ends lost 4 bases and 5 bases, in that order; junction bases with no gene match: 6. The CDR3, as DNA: TGTGCCAGCAGCTCCCTAGCGGGGGGTATAGATACGCAGTATTTT. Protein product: CASSSLAGGIDTQYF.

The CDR3 loop reads CASSPGQGAFLNTF. The CDR3 DNA reads TGCGCCAGCAGCCCCGGACAGGGGGCATTCTTGAACACCTTC. V gene TRBV5-1 combines with J gene TRBJ1-2; 11 bases are shared with TRBD1. Trimming at V came to 4 bases and at J to 12 bases, leaving 11 bases not matched to a gene. CDR1 is SGHRS and CDR2 is YFSETQ in the germline V gene. The CDR3 is made up of 14 amino acids.

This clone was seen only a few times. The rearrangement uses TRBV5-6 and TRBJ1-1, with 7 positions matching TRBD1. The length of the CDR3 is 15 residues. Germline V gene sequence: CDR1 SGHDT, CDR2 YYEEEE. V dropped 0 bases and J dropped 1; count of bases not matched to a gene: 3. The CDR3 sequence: CASSLGDRENTEAFF. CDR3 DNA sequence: TGTGCCAGCAGCTTGGGGGACAGAGAGAACACTGAAGCTTTCTTT.

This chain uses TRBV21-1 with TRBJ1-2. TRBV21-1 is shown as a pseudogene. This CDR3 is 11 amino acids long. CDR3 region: CASSRRGGYTF. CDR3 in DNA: TGTGCCAGCAGCAGACGGGGTGGCTACACCTTC.

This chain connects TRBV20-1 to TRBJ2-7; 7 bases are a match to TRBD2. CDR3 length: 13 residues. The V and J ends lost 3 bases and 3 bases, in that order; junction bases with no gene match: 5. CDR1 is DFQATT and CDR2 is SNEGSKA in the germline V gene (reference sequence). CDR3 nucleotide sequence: TGCAGTGCTAGTCGGGGGGACCGCTACGAGCAGTACTTC. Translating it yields CSASRGDRYEQYF.

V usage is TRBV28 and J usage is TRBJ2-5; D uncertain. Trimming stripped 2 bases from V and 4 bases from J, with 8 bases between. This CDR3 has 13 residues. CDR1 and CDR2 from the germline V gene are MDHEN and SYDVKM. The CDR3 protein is CASSLGGGETQYF. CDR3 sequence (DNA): TGTGCCAGCAGTTTAGGTGGCGGAGAGACCCAGTACTTC.

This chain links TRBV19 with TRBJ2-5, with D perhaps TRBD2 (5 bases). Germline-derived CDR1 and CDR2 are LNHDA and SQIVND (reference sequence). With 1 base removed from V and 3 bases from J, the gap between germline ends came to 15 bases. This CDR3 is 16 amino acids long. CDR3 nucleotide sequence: TGTGCCAGTAGTATAGGGCTCCAGGCCGGGGAAGAGACCCAGTACTTC. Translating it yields CASSIGLQAGEETQYF.